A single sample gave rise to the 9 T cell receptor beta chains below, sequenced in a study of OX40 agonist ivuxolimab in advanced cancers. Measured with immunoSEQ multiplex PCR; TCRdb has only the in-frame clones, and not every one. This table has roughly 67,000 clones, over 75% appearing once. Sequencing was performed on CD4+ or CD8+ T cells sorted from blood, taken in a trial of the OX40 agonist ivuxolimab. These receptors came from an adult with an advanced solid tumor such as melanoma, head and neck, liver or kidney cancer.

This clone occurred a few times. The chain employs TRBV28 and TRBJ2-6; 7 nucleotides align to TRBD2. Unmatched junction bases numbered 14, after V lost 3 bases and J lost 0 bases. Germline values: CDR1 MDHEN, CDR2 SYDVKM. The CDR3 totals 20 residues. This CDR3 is CASSLSAGRGSSSGANVLTF. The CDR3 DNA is TGTGCCAGCAGTTTGTCAGCGGGGAGAGGCTCTAGCTCTGGGGCCAACGTCCTGACTTTC.

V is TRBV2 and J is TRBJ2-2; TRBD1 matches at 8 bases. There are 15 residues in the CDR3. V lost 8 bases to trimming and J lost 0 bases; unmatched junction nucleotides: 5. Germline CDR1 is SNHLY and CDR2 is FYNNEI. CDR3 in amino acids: CASGGQGANTGELFF. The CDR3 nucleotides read TGTGCCAGCGGCGGACAGGGTGCGAACACCGGGGAGCTGTTTTTT.

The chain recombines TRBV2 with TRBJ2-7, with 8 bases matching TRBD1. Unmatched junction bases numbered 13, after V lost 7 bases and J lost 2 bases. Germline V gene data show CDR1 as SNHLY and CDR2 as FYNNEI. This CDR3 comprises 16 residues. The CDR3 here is CASTEGAGGLTYEQYF. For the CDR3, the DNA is TGTGCCAGCACCGAGGGGGCAGGGGGCCTGACCTACGAGCAGTACTTC.

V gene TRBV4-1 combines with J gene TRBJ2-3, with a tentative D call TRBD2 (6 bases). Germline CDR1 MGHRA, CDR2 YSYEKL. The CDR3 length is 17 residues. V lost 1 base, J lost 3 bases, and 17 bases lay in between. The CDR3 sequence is CASSQVLLEGRTDTQYF. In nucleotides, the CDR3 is TGCGCCAGCAGCCAAGTCCTCTTGGAGGGGAGGACAGATACGCAGTATTTT.

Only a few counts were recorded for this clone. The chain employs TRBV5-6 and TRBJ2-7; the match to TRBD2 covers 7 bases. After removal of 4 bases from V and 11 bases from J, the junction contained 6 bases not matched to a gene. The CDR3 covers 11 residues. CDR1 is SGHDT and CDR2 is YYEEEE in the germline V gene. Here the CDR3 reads CASSAGATEYV. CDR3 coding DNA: TGTGCCAGCAGCGCGGGAGCTACGGAGTACGTC.

The DNA for the CDR3 is TGTGCCAGTAGCGGCAGGGTAATCACGAACATTCAGTACTTC. It translates to CASSGRVITNIQYF. The chain is built from TRBV19 and TRBJ2-4; D is possibly TRBD1 (5 bases). In germline, CDR1 is LNHDA, CDR2 SQIVND (reference sequence). CDR3 length: 14 residues. The ends were cut back, 6 bases at V and 7 bases at J, with 16 bases in the middle.

The CDR3 sequence is CASSFNEWEKLFF. The CDR3 DNA reads TGTGCCAGCAGCTTTAATGAGTGGGAAAAACTGTTTTTT. The chain has TRBV28 and TRBJ1-4; D uncertain. CDR1 and CDR2 from the germline V gene are MDHEN and SYDVKM. V was cut by 6 bases and J by 8 bases, with 13 bases left in between. The CDR3 is 13 amino acids.

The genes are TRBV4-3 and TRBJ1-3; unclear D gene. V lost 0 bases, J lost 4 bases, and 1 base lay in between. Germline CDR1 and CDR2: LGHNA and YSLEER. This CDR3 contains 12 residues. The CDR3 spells CASSQEGNTIYF. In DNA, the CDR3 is TGCGCCAGCAGCCAAGAGGGAAACACCATATATTTT.

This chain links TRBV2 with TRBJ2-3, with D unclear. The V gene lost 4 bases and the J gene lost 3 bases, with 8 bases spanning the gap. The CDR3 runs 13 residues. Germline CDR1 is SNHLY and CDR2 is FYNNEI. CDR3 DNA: TGTGCCAGCAGTGCCGAGAGGACAGATACGCAGTATTTT. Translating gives CASSAERTDTQYF.